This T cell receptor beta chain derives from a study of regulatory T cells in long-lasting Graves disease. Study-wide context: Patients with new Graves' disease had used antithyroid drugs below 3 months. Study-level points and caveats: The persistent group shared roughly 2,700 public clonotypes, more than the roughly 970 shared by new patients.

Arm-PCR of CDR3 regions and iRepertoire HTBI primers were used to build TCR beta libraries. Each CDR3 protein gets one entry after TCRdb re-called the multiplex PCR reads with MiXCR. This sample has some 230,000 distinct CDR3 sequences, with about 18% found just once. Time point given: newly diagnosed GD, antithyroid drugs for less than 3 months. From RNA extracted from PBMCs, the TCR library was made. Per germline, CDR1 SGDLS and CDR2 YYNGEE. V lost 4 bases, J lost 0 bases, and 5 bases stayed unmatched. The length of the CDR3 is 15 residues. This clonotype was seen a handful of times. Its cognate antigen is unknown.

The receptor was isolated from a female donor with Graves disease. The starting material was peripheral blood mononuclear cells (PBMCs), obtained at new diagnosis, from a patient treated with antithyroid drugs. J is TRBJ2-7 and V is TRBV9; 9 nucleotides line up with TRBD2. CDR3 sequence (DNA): TGTGCCAGCAGCCCGAGACTAGCGGCCTCCTACGAGCAGTACTTC. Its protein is CASSPRLAASYEQYF.